This T cell receptor (beta chain) was recovered during a study of blood T cell repertoires in COVID-19. Study background: Collection of acute and convalescent COVID-19 samples took place in the United States, Italy and Spain. T cells, B-cell-depleted T cells, or PBMCs provided the cDNA or gDNA that served as material.

The Seattle patients joined while their infection was active and were tracked longitudinally afterward. In the study's own analysis: Counts of nucleated cells, estimated from reference gene primer amplification, were obtained. Clones were read by immunoSEQ multiplex PCR, and TCRdb kept only the in-frame ones, dropping some. That table furnishes V, J and clone size, whereas the DNA furnished D and trimming. The sample shows 150,000 to 200,000 clones, about nine tenths of them seen only once. Germline CDR1 is SEHNR and CDR2 is FQNEAQ (reference sequence). The CDR3 is 12 residues long. Trimming removed 5 bases at V and 12 bases at J, with 15 bases between.

This clonotype was obtained from a man aged 25-45 years with COVID-19, enrolled during active disease. V and J are TRBV7-9 and TRBJ2-3; unclear D gene. What was sequenced was peripheral blood. The CDR3 spells CASSPLTESQYF. CDR3 bases: TGTGCCAGCAGCCCACTTACAGAGTCACAGTATTTT.